This TCR beta chain was retrieved from a study of blood T cells in healthy people across ages. Study-level background: In model experiments, template switching was able to capture about one barcoded beta molecule for every two T cells that were present.

Next came a second PCR, run for roughly 6 to 11 cycles, which used a sample-barcoded 5' primer along with a J-beta primer mix. The authors tagged each cDNA molecule using a template-switch adaptor with 12 random nucleotides. Via MiXCR, TCRdb re-called the 5' RACE reads, giving one row per CDR3 protein. The data show about 1.5 million distinct CDR3 sequences, with approximately 43% seen just once and about 3.8% held by the top ten. The germline V and J ends were trimmed by 5 bases and 1 base, with 9 bases remaining between them. Germline V lookup: CDR1 DFQATT, CDR2 SNEGSKA (reference sequence). This CDR3 has 13 amino acids. Study-level results: Diversity was estimated from one million T cells, and these estimates were considered underestimates. A strong correlation was seen between TCR beta diversity and naive T cell percentage.

On this clonotype: Its specificity is not known.

Sequenced input: blood. The source is a woman aged 18-30 years in good health. The rearrangement joins TRBV20-1 to TRBJ1-5; D ambiguous. Written as DNA, the CDR3 is TGCAGTGCTGCCGGTCTAAGCAATCAGCCCCAGCATTTT. It encodes CSAAGLSNQPQHF.